This TCR beta chain was identified in a study of blood T cell repertoires in COVID-19 (dated by TCRdb to the early 2020s). Regarding the study in general: Samples from collaborators originated in the United States, Italy and Spain and spanned both the acute and convalescent phases of COVID-19. The material from the prospective study consisted of cDNA or gDNA derived from T cells, B-cell-depleted T cells, or PBMCs. The dataset comprised deeply sampled blood TCRbeta repertoires from subjects exposed to, actively infected with, or recovered from COVID-19. A freely available public database, intended as a resource for researchers studying the immune response to SARS-CoV-2, is where the repertoires were released. The samples were drawn from the first 160 participants of the ongoing ImmuneRACE study and from some 1,300 subjects provided by 6 global collaborators. Nearly every sample came with metadata listing a de-identified subject ID, COVID-19 status, age in years and sex. Where available, HLA class I and class II types were taken from metadata supplied by the sample provider and were not determined by assay-based typing. The full study reports these points: Clinical and demographic metadata were provided uncurated, with the amount varying by source and participant.

Only one count was recorded for this clone. The antigen it binds to is not known. Per-base qualities were not stored, and no clone one base away is much larger. CDR1 and CDR2, looked up from the germline V gene (reference sequence), are SGHNT and YYREEE. Cut back by 4 bases and 1 base, the V and J ends lie 11 bases apart. The CDR3 runs 14 amino acids, cysteine and phenylalanine included. Of all the DNA, just the CDR3 is kept, 42 bases in frame from base 1. The immunoSEQ Assay, a bias-controlled multiplex PCR, was used to amplify TCRbeta CDR3 regions from genomic DNA. In the authors' own workflow: Within the assay, amplification of reference gene primers was used to estimate how many nucleated cells each sample contained. To quantify the absolute abundance of each unique TCRbeta CDR3 rearrangement, sequence reads were collapsed and filtered. For each sample, productive Simpson clonality was calculated by taking the square root of Simpson's diversity index across productive rearrangements. Sourced from immuneACCESS, this table was stored by TCRdb with only in-frame sequences that have V and J called. A share of the clones is absent; for the studies checked, an unresolved V gene accounts for under half, and the remainder has no known explanation. Clone size and V and J calls were adopted from that table, with D and trimming inferred from the DNA. This sample gives approximately 210,000 clones in total; 65% to 85% of them show up just once. The ten top clones hold approximately 3.1% of the sample.

In the prospective study, participants were roughly 18 to 90 years old, resided in about two dozen geographic areas of the United States, and were enrolled through a virtual design. In the prospective study, cohorts were assigned on the basis of participant-reported clinical history obtained from a screening survey and a study questionnaire. For ImmuneRACE Cohort 3, a participant was defined as recovered based on two consecutive negative NP/OP PCR tests, clearance by a healthcare professional, or resolution of symptoms. Mobile phlebotomists in the prospective study collected whole blood, serum and a nasopharyngeal or oropharyngeal swab from every participant. Participants in the prospective study had the option to provide additional blood draws and questionnaires over a roughly 2-month period. Before DNA extraction, blood samples from the prospective study were shipped at room temperature or frozen.

The sequence derives from a woman aged 55-69 years who had recovered from COVID-19. The chain joins TRBV5-4 to TRBJ2-5; the D gene is unclear. The sequencing sample was made of PBMCs or T cells enriched from blood (not recorded which). This receptor carries the CDR3 CASSTTAFQETQYF. The DNA sequence is TGTGCCAGCAGCACCACAGCTTTCCAAGAGACCCAGTACTTC. Extended through the reference TRBV5-4 and TRBJ2-5 proteins, this CDR3 yields the full variable domain: ETGVTQSPTHLIKTRGQQVTLRCSSQSGHNTVSWYQQALGQGPQFIFQYYREEENGRGNFPPRFSGLQFPNYSSELNVNALELDDSALYLCASSTTAFQETQYFGPGTRLLVL.